What follows is one T cell receptor beta chain and its context. Unmatched junction bases numbered 8, after V lost 4 bases and J lost 10 bases. Germline lookup yields CDR1 KGHSH and CDR2 LQKENI. This CDR3 contains 14 residues. In the original processing: Reference gene primer amplification yielded estimated nucleated cell counts. Data came from immunoSEQ multiplex PCR; TCRdb stores just in-frame clones and leaves some out. That table furnishes V, J and clone size, whereas the DNA furnished D and trimming. This sample has fewer than 120,000 clones, with about 90% found just once. This sample was taken from a study of blood T cell repertoires in COVID-19.

The J gene is TRBJ2-1, the V gene TRBV18, with 9 bases matching TRBD1. The sequenced sample was peripheral blood. The sequence derives from a human donor in a cohort sampled during active COVID-19. CDR3 sequence: CASSLDRGSWEQFF. The CDR3 nucleotides are TGTGCCAGCTCACTGGACAGGGGTAGTTGGGAGCAGTTCTTC.